This entry concerns a single T cell receptor beta chain. Its antigen is not known. This record comes from a study of yellow fever vaccine responses in identical twins. TCRdb reprocessed the RT-PCR reads with MiXCR, giving one entry per CDR3 protein. This table has about 16,000 distinct CDR3 sequences, around 83% appearing once. CDR1 and CDR2 (germline): SNHLY, FYNNEI. Deletions cut 3 bases from V and 5 bases from J, with 8 bases between. This CDR3 has 13 amino acids. Study-level points and caveats: As reported, the vaccine T cell response of twins seemed partly convergent and partly personalized.

The clonotype comes from a woman aged 18-35 years who received the yellow fever vaccine. Sequenced here: T cells from blood (PBMCs), unsorted or a sorted subset (not recorded which), sampled before or after yellow fever vaccination (not recorded which). V is TRBV2 and J is TRBJ2-1; D not certain. The CDR3 DNA follows: TGTGCCAGCAGTGAGCGTAATAACAATGAGCAGTTCTTC. It codes for CASSERNNNEQFF.